Described below is a single T cell receptor (beta chain) sequence and its context. Its antigen is unknown. Methods used by the authors: Junction-only sequences produced by ImmunoSEQ had no quality scores, so filtering differed. Data came from immunoSEQ multiplex PCR; TCRdb stores just in-frame clones and leaves some out. V, J and clone size are taken as reported in that table, and D and trimming were inferred from the DNA itself. The profile shows approximately 2.1 million clones, approximately 95% of them singletons. This sample stems from a study of shared clonotypes between healthy human individuals. The V gene lost 1 base and the J gene lost 1 base, with 17 bases spanning the gap. CDR1 is MDHEN, CDR2 SYDVKM, per germline. This CDR3 contains 17 residues. Findings and caveats of the study: Deeper or shallower sequencing was expected to change how clonotypes are shared among donors. Around 5.4% of naive CD4 clonotypes were common to several donors.

The J gene is TRBJ2-7, the V gene TRBV28, with D possibly being TRBD1 (5 bases). The clonotype originates from a man aged 18 to 30 in good health. Some clones in this sample may be carry-over from other donors' samples. Sample: naive CD4+ T cells from PBMCs. The sample's subset: CD45RA+ positively selected. The CDR3 nucleotides read TGTGCCAGCAGTTTATCCCTATCGACAGTCCTTTCCTACGAGCAGTACTTC. Translating gives CASSLSLSTVLSYEQYF.